These 10 T cell receptor beta chains were all obtained from the same sample, sequenced in a study of T cell responses to AZD1222 COVID-19 vaccine. Sequenced by immunoSEQ multiplex PCR; TCRdb stores in-frame clones only, minus some. The sample has 80,000 to 85,000 clones; approximately 90% are singletons. The starting material was peripheral blood, obtained 28 days after the second AZD1222 dose. These receptors came from an adult who received the AZD1222 COVID-19 vaccine.

This clone was detected only once. V gene TRBV7-8 combines with J gene TRBJ2-3; D ambiguous. The CDR3 spans 12 residues. Trimming removed 3 bases from V and 6 bases from J, with 7 bases in between. The germline V gene encodes CDR1 SGHVS and CDR2 FQNEAQ. The CDR3 spells CASSLQGDTQYF. As DNA, the CDR3 is TGTGCCAGCAGCTTGCAAGGCGATACGCAGTATTTT.

The chain combines TRBV7-9 with TRBJ2-5, with D uncertain. The CDR3 is made up of 13 amino acids. V was trimmed by 6 bases and J by 5 bases, leaving 13 bases between them. From germline, CDR1 is SEHNR and CDR2 FQNEAQ (reference sequence). CDR3 region: CASRLWQSETQYF. Written as DNA, the CDR3 is TGTGCCAGCAGGCTATGGCAGTCCGAGACCCAGTACTTC.

This clone has just a few counts. The chain uses TRBV15 and TRBJ1-2, with 11 bases lining up with TRBD1. Germline CDR1 LNHNV, CDR2 YYDKDF (reference sequence). The CDR3 is 17 amino acids. The junction had 9 bases not matched to a gene; V was cut back by 3 bases and J by 3 bases. CDR3 loop: CATSSSDRGLPYYGYTF. For the CDR3, the DNA is TGTGCCACCAGCAGTTCGGACAGGGGGCTCCCCTACTATGGCTACACCTTC. The full variable domain, completed using reference TRBV15 and TRBJ1-2, is DAMVIQNPRYQVTQFGKPVTLSCSQTLNHNVMYWYQQKSSQAPKLLFHYYDKDFNNEADTPDNFQSRRPNTSFCFLDIRSPGLGDTAMYLCATSSSDRGLPYYGYTFGSGTRLTVV.

This rearrangement joins TRBV27 to TRBJ1-6, with 10 bases matching TRBD1. CDR3 length: 15 amino acids. CDR1 and CDR2 from the germline V gene are MNHEY and SMNVEV (reference sequence). With V trimmed by 4 bases and J by 7 bases, 4 bases remained unmatched. The chain's CDR3 is CASSSPGQGNSPLHF. The CDR3 DNA reads as TGTGCCAGCAGTTCACCGGGACAGGGGAATTCACCCCTCCACTTT.

V usage is TRBV4-1 and J usage is TRBJ1-2; D remains unclear. CDR1 is MGHRA, CDR2 YSYEKL, per germline. The V gene lost 0 bases and the J gene lost 4 bases, with 3 bases spanning the gap. The CDR3 contains 12 residues. The CDR3: CASSQDSYGYTF. The CDR3 DNA follows: TGCGCCAGCAGCCAAGACAGCTATGGCTACACCTTC.

Only a few counts were recorded for this clone. The chain carries TRBV28 and TRBJ2-2; D is perhaps TRBD1 (5 bases). The germline CDR1 and CDR2 sequences are MDHEN and SYDVKM. Between the trimmed V and J ends, which lost 5 bases and 6 bases, there was a span of 10 bases. The length of the CDR3 is 13 residues. The CDR3 sequence is CASSHRQSGELFF. The CDR3 bases are TGTGCCAGCAGTCACCGACAGTCCGGGGAGCTGTTTTTT.

This clone was detected only a few times. Here the CDR3 DNA reads TGTGCCAGCAGGGTTACAGGGGCTTCACCCCTCCACTTT. Translation: CASRVTGASPLHF. J is TRBJ1-6 and V is TRBV6-5; 7 positions match TRBD1. V shed 6 bases and J 9 bases; nucleotides not matched to a gene: 5. The CDR3 is 13 residues long. In germline, CDR1 is MNHEY, CDR2 SVGAGI.

As to this clone: Germline and junction disagree at one end, which may indicate a read error. The chain joins TRBV6-2 or TRBV6-3 to TRBJ2-1; TRBD2 matches 7 bases. The germline V gene has CDR1 MNHEY and CDR2 SVGEGT. The CDR3 loop spans 12 amino acids. CDR3 sequence reads: CASSPPGLPSVF. The CDR3 DNA sequence: TGTGCCAGCAGTCCCCCGGGACTACCCTCGGTCTTC.

The J gene is TRBJ2-5, the V gene TRBV3-1 (or the pseudogene TRBV3-2), with TRBD1 as a possible D gene (6 bases). The germline CDR1 and CDR2 sequences are LGHDT and YNNKEL (reference sequence). The CDR3 covers 14 residues. V was shortened by 4 bases and J by 5 bases, with 14 bases between the two germline ends. This chain's CDR3 is CASSPPGARETQYF. The CDR3, as DNA: TGTGCCAGCAGCCCCCCAGGGGCTCGGGAGACCCAGTACTTC.

The chain has TRBV7-2 and TRBJ2-7, with D possibly TRBD1 on 7 matching bases. Trimming pared 2 bases from V and 7 bases from J, leaving 12 bases between. Germline lookup yields CDR1 SGHTA and CDR2 FQGNSA. The CDR3 sequence is 13 residues long. CDR3 bases: TGTGCCAGCAGCTTATCAGGGGGGTGGGAGCAGTACTTC. Its protein is CASSLSGGWEQYF.